One sample yielded the 25 T cell receptor beta chains listed below, sequenced in a study of blood T cell repertoires in COVID-19. Sequenced by immunoSEQ multiplex PCR; TCRdb stores in-frame clones only, minus some. The table has some 200,000 clones, about 88% seen once. The sample taken for sequencing was peripheral blood. Receptors were obtained from a man aged 45-65 years with COVID-19, enrolled during active disease.

The DNA for the CDR3 is TGTGCCAGCTCGCCGGACGGACTAGGCTACGAGCAGTACTTC. This encodes CASSPDGLGYEQYF. The rearrangement links TRBV18 to TRBJ2-7; the match to TRBD2 covers 7 bases. This CDR3 comprises 14 residues. Losses at the gene ends were 6 bases for V and 3 bases for J; bases not matched to a gene: 8. Germline V gene lookup returns CDR1 KGHSH and CDR2 LQKENI.

This rearrangement joins TRBV30 to TRBJ2-7; no clear D. V gave up 2 bases and J gave up 6 bases, with 8 bases separating them. This CDR3 is built from 11 residues. The germline V gene encodes CDR1 GTSNPN and CDR2 SVGIG (reference sequence). The CDR3 DNA sequence: TGTGCCTGGAGTCGAGCCCTCGAGCAGTACTTC. Its translation is CAWSRALEQYF. The full variable domain, rest sourced from reference TRBV30 and TRBJ2-7, is SQTIHQWPATLVQPVGSPLSLECTVEGTSNPNLYWYRQAAGRGLQLLFYSVGIGQISSEVPQNLSASRPQDRQFILSSKKLLLSDSGFYLCAWSRALEQYFGPGTRLTVT.

The genes are TRBV9 and TRBJ2-5; D may be TRBD2 (6 bases). Germline V gene data show CDR1 as SGDLS and CDR2 as YYNGEE. This CDR3 is 16 amino acids long. Trimming cost V 0 bases and J 0 bases, with 12 bases left between them. Here the CDR3 DNA reads TGTGCCAGCAGCGTAGCTGGTCGGGGGAACCAAGAGACCCAGTACTTC. It yields the protein CASSVAGRGNQETQYF.

The table lists this clone with a count of one. The chain uses TRBV30 and TRBJ2-7; D uncertain. The CDR3 contains 12 residues. Trimming removed 4 bases from V and 3 bases from J, with 10 bases in between. From germline, CDR1 is GTSNPN and CDR2 SVGIG (reference sequence). The CDR3 is CAWNHVGYEQYF. The CDR3 DNA reads TGTGCCTGGAATCATGTCGGCTACGAGCAGTACTTC.

V and J are TRBV19 and TRBJ2-1, with 7 bases lining up with TRBD2. The CDR3 contains 17 residues. J was trimmed by 2 bases and V by 4 bases; bases with no gene match: 11. CDR1 and CDR2 (germline): LNHDA, SQIVND (reference sequence). This CDR3 reads CASSTSGPGLTYNEQFF. In nucleotides, the CDR3 is TGTGCCAGTAGTACCTCGGGCCCGGGACTAACCTACAATGAGCAGTTCTTC.

This chain connects TRBV19 to TRBJ2-4, with D unclear. The length of the CDR3 is 14 residues. CDR1 LNHDA and CDR2 SQIVND come from the germline V gene (reference sequence). With 0 bases removed from V and 4 bases from J, the gap between germline ends came to 7 bases. CDR3 region: CASSIDPLKNIQYF. The CDR3 nucleotides are TGTGCCAGTAGTATAGATCCACTGAAAAACATTCAGTACTTC.

This sequence joins TRBV5-1 and TRBJ1-1; TRBD1 might be the D (5 bases). Trimming left V 3 bases short and J 6 bases short, with 18 bases between. This CDR3 is built from 15 residues. CDR1 and CDR2 from the germline V gene are SGHRS and YFSETQ. This chain's CDR3 is CASSSSPGAGAEAFF. The CDR3 nucleotides read TGCGCCAGCAGCTCCTCACCAGGAGCGGGGGCTGAAGCTTTCTTT.

This rearrangement joins TRBV11-1 to TRBJ1-1; D uncertain. CDR1 and CDR2 from the germline V gene are SGHAT and FQDESV (reference sequence). The CDR3 has 14 amino acids. Trimming took off 5 bases at V and 3 bases at J, with 13 bases between the two ends. CDR3 nucleotides: TGTGCCAGCAGCCTACGTCTGGGCGACACTGAAGCTTTCTTT. Translation: CASSLRLGDTEAFF. Full variable domain (outside the CDR3, taken from reference TRBV11-1 and TRBJ1-1): EAEVAQSPRYKITEKSQAVAFWCDPISGHATLYWYRQILGQGPELLVQFQDESVVDDSQLPKDRFSAERLKGVDSTLKIQPAELGDSAMYLCASSLRLGDTEAFFGQGTRLTVV.

This chain joins TRBV5-4 and TRBJ2-2, with 7 bases matching TRBD2. Germline V lookup: CDR1 SGHNT, CDR2 YYREEE (reference sequence). V shed 5 bases and J 8 bases; nucleotides not matched to a gene: 9. The CDR3 extends over 14 amino acids. The chain's CDR3 is CASRQGSGVGELFF. The DNA of the CDR3 is TGTGCCAGCAGGCAAGGGAGCGGGGTGGGGGAGCTGTTTTTT.

V usage is TRBV5-8 and J usage is TRBJ2-3, with 11 bases aligning to TRBD1. The germline gives CDR1 SGHTS, CDR2 YDEGEE. CDR3 length: 15 residues. Trimming removed 4 bases from V and 5 bases from J; junction bases left unmatched: 6. Written as DNA, the CDR3 is TGTGCCAGCAGCCCTGGACAGGGGGCTAAAGATACGCAGTATTTT. It translates to CASSPGQGAKDTQYF.

The count of this clone is one. CDR3 in DNA: TGTGCCAGTAGTATAGGATGGGACAGGCTGACGAGAGGCTACACCTTC. It codes for CASSIGWDRLTRGYTF. The V and J genes are TRBV19 and TRBJ1-2, with 8 bases matching TRBD1. Unmatched junction bases numbered 12, after V lost 1 base and J lost 8 bases. The CDR3 is 16 residues long. Germline V gene data show CDR1 as LNHDA and CDR2 as SQIVND (reference sequence).

As regards this clone: Within the sample, other DNA sequences also encode this same CDR3. The chain carries TRBV27 and TRBJ1-1; D call uncertain. Germline V gene data show CDR1 as MNHEY and CDR2 as SMNVEV (reference sequence). Trimming removed 5 bases at V and 0 bases at J, with 10 bases between. The CDR3 is made up of 14 amino acids. CDR3 protein: CASSTRDLNTEAFF. CDR3 sequence (DNA): TGTGCCAGCAGTACCCGGGATTTGAACACTGAAGCTTTCTTT.

The chain combines TRBV5-4 with TRBJ2-5; TRBD1 agrees at 9 bases. The V segment lost 3 bases and the J segment 1 base; nucleotides outside the gene matches: 13. CDR3 length: 18 amino acids. Per germline, CDR1 SGHNT and CDR2 YYREEE (reference sequence). The CDR3 nucleotides are TGTGCCAGCAGCTCCTCTACAGGGGGCGGACCAGTCCAAGAGACCCAGTACTTC. It codes for CASSSSTGGGPVQETQYF.

V usage is TRBV11-1 and J usage is TRBJ2-7; the D is unclear. V was cut by 1 base and J by 3 bases, with 10 bases left in between. Germline CDR1 is SGHAT and CDR2 is FQDESV (reference sequence). The CDR3 is 14 residues long. CDR3 DNA: TGTGCCAGCAGCTTAGGACACAAAAACTACGAGCAGTACTTC. Translated, it gives CASSLGHKNYEQYF.

The chain joins TRBV4-1 to TRBJ1-6; D is possibly TRBD1 (6 bases). V was trimmed by 3 bases and J by 10 bases, leaving 22 bases between them. Germline V gene sequence: CDR1 MGHRA, CDR2 YSYEKL. CDR3 length: 17 amino acids. The CDR3 sequence is CASSQGARPKNGSPLHF. CDR3 nucleotides: TGCGCCAGCAGCCAGGGGGCGCGTCCCAAAAATGGATCACCCCTCCACTTT.

Only a few counts were recorded for this clone. The chain links TRBV28 to TRBJ2-1; 7 positions agree with TRBD2. The V gene end was trimmed by 5 bases and the J gene end by 2 bases; junction bases not matched to a gene: 6. Germline V gene sequence: CDR1 MDHEN, CDR2 SYDVKM. This CDR3 has 15 residues. CDR3 sequence reads: CASSLSSGTYNEQFF. The CDR3 DNA reads TGTGCCAGCAGTCTTTCGAGCGGGACCTACAATGAGCAGTTCTTC.

The chain uses TRBV28 and TRBJ1-3, with TRBD1 matching over 9 bases. Germline values: CDR1 MDHEN, CDR2 SYDVKM. V lost 7 bases and J lost 3; bases outside the gene matches: 4. This CDR3 spans 14 amino acids. CDR3 DNA: TGTGCCAGCACACAGGGGGCGGTTGGAAACACCATATATTTT. It translates to CASTQGAVGNTIYF.

This chain connects TRBV18 to TRBJ1-6; D might be TRBD1 (6 bases). With 3 bases removed from V and 5 bases from J, the gap between germline ends came to 11 bases. The germline gives CDR1 KGHSH, CDR2 LQKENI. The CDR3 runs 15 residues. CDR3 DNA sequence: TGTGCCAGCTCACCTACAGGGTCGAATAATTCACCCCTCCACTTT. It specifies CASSPTGSNNSPLHF.

V usage is TRBV28 and J usage is TRBJ2-7; possible D gene TRBD1, 5 bases. V gave up 5 bases and J gave up 2 bases, with 19 bases separating them. CDR1 is MDHEN and CDR2 is SYDVKM in the germline V gene. The CDR3 runs to 16 residues. Written as DNA, the CDR3 is TGTGCCAGCAGTCATTATAGTGGGGCAGGGACCTACGAGCAGTACTTC. Translating gives CASSHYSGAGTYEQYF.

This clone was seen once. The chain uses TRBV7-9 and TRBJ2-5; 8 nucleotides align to TRBD1. V shed 5 bases, J shed 1 base, and the junction held 12 bases outside the gene matches. The CDR3 covers 17 residues. Germline CDR1 and CDR2: SEHNR and FQNEAQ (reference sequence). The CDR3 region has the DNA TGTGCCAGCAGCACTGCGTGGGGGACAGGTGGCCAAGAGACCCAGTACTTC. It translates to CASSTAWGTGGQETQYF.

The chain joins TRBV7-2 to TRBJ1-3; D not resolved. Germline lookup yields CDR1 SGHTA and CDR2 FQGNSA. V was clipped by 3 bases and J by 2 bases, with 11 bases between them. The CDR3 is 15 residues long. The CDR3 sequence: CASSLLNRAGNTIYF. Here the CDR3 DNA reads TGTGCCAGCAGCTTGTTGAATCGGGCTGGAAACACCATATATTTT.

This chain uses TRBV6-2 or TRBV6-3 with TRBJ1-5; 9 nucleotides align to TRBD1. The CDR3 extends over 14 amino acids. Trimming removed 6 bases from V and 7 bases from J; junction bases left unmatched: 7. Looked up from germline, CDR1 is MNHEY and CDR2 is SVGEGT. CDR3 coding DNA: TGTGCCAGCAGCACGGGACAGGGTATCCAGCCCCAGCATTTT. Amino acids: CASSTGQGIQPQHF.

A few counts support this clone. The V and J genes are TRBV6-2 or TRBV6-3 and TRBJ1-4, with 11 bases lining up with TRBD1. Germline values: CDR1 MNHEY, CDR2 SVGEGT. V was clipped by 5 bases and J by 8 bases; unmatched bases: 7. This CDR3 is 15 amino acids long. The CDR3 DNA sequence: TGTGCCAGCAGTCGGGACAGGGGGAACGGGGAAAAACTGTTTTTT. Its translation: CASSRDRGNGEKLFF.

Of note for this clone: This specimen includes other DNA sequences encoding the same CDR3. This chain connects TRBV5-1 to TRBJ2-3; 7 bases line up with TRBD2. From germline, CDR1 is SGHRS and CDR2 YFSETQ. This CDR3 region has 15 residues. After removal of 0 bases from V and 1 base from J, the junction contained 2 bases not matched to a gene. The CDR3 bases are TGCGCCAGCAGCTTGGGACTAGCTGGCACAGATACGCAGTATTTT. This codes for CASSLGLAGTDTQYF.

This chain uses TRBV6-2 or TRBV6-3 with TRBJ2-7, with a weak D call TRBD1 (6 bases). This CDR3 is built from 14 residues. In germline, CDR1 is MNHEY, CDR2 SVGEGT. V was pared by 3 bases and J by 0 bases, with 9 bases between. The CDR3 here is CASSYTGFSYEQYF. CDR3 sequence (DNA): TGTGCCAGCAGTTATACAGGGTTCTCCTACGAGCAGTACTTC.